This T cell receptor (beta chain) was retrieved from a study of technical replicates of blood from several donors. Trimming shortened V by 2 bases and J by 2 bases, and 13 bases separated the two germline ends. The CDR3 contains 16 residues. Germline CDR1 is SGHNT and CDR2 is YENEEA. Assay: immunoSEQ multiplex PCR; the TCRdb copy retains only in-frame clones and omits some. This table has about 97,000 clones, roughly 94% appearing once. The clonotype originates from a human donor in good health. Input material: T cells isolated from PBMCs. V usage is TRBV11-3 and J usage is TRBJ2-1; a weak D match, TRBD2 (6 bases). Here the CDR3 DNA reads TGTGCCAGCAGCTTATTTGGACTATGGCCCTACAATGAGCAGTTCTTC. Residues: CASSLFGLWPYNEQFF.